This record looks at one T cell receptor beta chain sequence and its context. Its antigen is not yet known. No base quality information exists; no much larger clone differs at one position. CDR1 and CDR2 are drawn from the germline V gene: MNHNS, SASEGT. Germline trimming amounts to 6 bases on V and 2 bases on J, with 12 as the count of junction bases outside the gene matches. The CDR3, from cysteine to phenylalanine, totals 16 residues. Only the CDR3 region is kept as DNA, spanning 48 bases read in frame from base 1. Participants in the prospective study were aged roughly 18 to 90 years, lived in 20 to 30 United States geographic areas, and enrolled through a virtual design. Cohort assignment in the prospective study relied on participant-reported clinical history from a screening survey and a study questionnaire. Recovered participants in ImmuneRACE Cohort 3 were defined as having two consecutive negative NP/OP PCR tests, clearance from a healthcare professional, or resolution of symptoms. In the prospective study, mobile phlebotomists collected whole blood, serum and a nasopharyngeal or oropharyngeal swab from each participant. Over a roughly 2-month period, participants in the prospective study had the option of providing additional blood draws and questionnaires. Before DNA extraction, blood samples from the prospective study were shipped at room temperature or frozen.

TCRbeta CDR3 regions were amplified from genomic DNA using the immunoSEQ Assay, a bias-controlled multiplex PCR. In the original analysis: Nucleated cell counts per sample were estimated from amplification of reference gene primers within the assay. To quantify the absolute abundance of each unique TCRbeta CDR3 rearrangement, sequence reads were collapsed and filtered. For each sample, productive Simpson clonality was calculated as the square root of Simpson's diversity index over productive rearrangements. Entries here come from immuneACCESS through TCRdb and include only in-frame sequences with V and J called. Some clones fail to appear in such tables; in the studies checked, an unresolved V gene covers under half of the shortfall, and the cause of the remainder is unknown. The DNA was the basis for D and trimming; V, J and clone size are from that table. The sample table lists fewer than 450,000 clones, more than 75% of them with a count of one. Clones ranked in the top ten supply around 1.2% of the sample.

The sample comes from a study of blood T cell repertoires in COVID-19 (dated by TCRdb to the early 2020s). About the full investigation: The collaborator samples originated in the United States, Italy and Spain and spanned the acute and convalescent phases of COVID-19. The dataset comprised deeply sampled blood TCRbeta repertoires from subjects exposed to, actively infected with, or recovered from COVID-19. The samples were drawn from two sources: the first 160 participants of the ongoing ImmuneRACE study, and some 1,300 subjects contributed by 6 global collaborators. The sample metadata nearly always contained a de-identified subject ID, COVID-19 status, age in years and sex. Where available, HLA class I and class II types were obtained from metadata supplied by the sample provider rather than from assay-based typing. A freely available public database, intended as a resource for researchers studying the immune response to SARS-CoV-2, is where the repertoires were released. The material from the prospective study consisted of cDNA or gDNA derived from T cells, B-cell-depleted T cells, or PBMCs.

The study at large found these results: The quantity of clinical and demographic metadata differed by source and by participant and was supplied without curation.

The chain is encoded by TRBV6-1 joined to TRBJ2-7, with 8 bases matching TRBD1. Source material: PBMCs or T cells enriched from blood (not recorded which). This TCR came from a woman aged 18-35 years who had recovered from COVID-19. The DNA sequence follows: TGTGCCAGCAGGGAAATAGCTAGGGACAGGACCTACGAGCAGTACTTC. It specifies CASREIARDRTYEQYF.